This TCR beta chain was captured by sequencing in a study of T-cell memory formation after mild COVID-19. Study details: Largely, TCR clusters stayed within a single donor.

Study-wide findings and caveats: SARS-CoV-2 specificity was not confirmed for second-wave clones peaking on day 37. Cross-reactive memory appears to have joined, as suggested by some responding clones showing up in pre-infection memory. CD4+ bias marked clones expanding day 15 to 37, unlike balanced contracting clones.

About this clonotype: Antigen: not known.

The CDR3 is 11 residues long. Looked up from germline, CDR1 is ENHRY and CDR2 is SYGVKD. V lost 4 bases, J lost 3 bases, and 4 bases lay in between. Using its own MiXCR run on the 5' RACE reads, TCRdb lists one record per CDR3 protein. This table holds hundreds of thousands of distinct CDR3 sequences, 20% to 25% found once. Material: PBMCs or a T cell subset sorted from them (not recorded which). This sequence joins TRBV10-3 and TRBJ2-7; no firm D call. The clonotype originates from an adult woman who had mild COVID-19 (a few samples of this study predate the infection). Cell type and time point are not known. CDR3 nucleotide sequence: TGTGCCATCAGTGTAGGCTACGAGCAGTACTTC. It encodes CAISVGYEQYF.